Listed here are 17 T cell receptor beta chains from one sample, sequenced in a study of T cell responses to AZD1222 COVID-19 vaccine. TCRdb's copy holds only in-frame clones and misses some; the assay was immunoSEQ multiplex PCR. In the table there are roughly 140,000 clones, around nine tenths of which are singletons. The material was peripheral blood, obtained on day 0 of MenACWY control vaccination. These receptor sequences come from an adult in good health.

In this sample, this clone turned up once. This sequence joins TRBV2 and TRBJ2-2; D call uncertain. CDR1 SNHLY and CDR2 FYNNEI come from the germline V gene. Trimming removed 4 bases at V and 6 bases at J, with 15 bases between. This CDR3 is built from 15 residues. CDR3 coding DNA: TGTGCCAGCAGTGGAGGACCTCGCAACGCCGGGGAGCTGTTTTTT. This sequence encodes CASSGGPRNAGELFF.

CDR3 nucleotide sequence: TGCGCCAGCAGCCTTGAAAGCACTGAAGCTTTCTTT. The encoded protein is CASSLESTEAFF. The V gene is TRBV5-1, the J gene TRBJ1-1; unclear D gene. The CDR3 extends over 12 amino acids. Germline V lookup: CDR1 SGHRS, CDR2 YFSETQ. V was clipped by 4 bases and J by 4 bases, with 8 bases between them.

There are a few counts of this clone. J is TRBJ2-1 and V is TRBV3-1 (or the pseudogene TRBV3-2); 11 nucleotides align to TRBD1. J lost 3 bases, V lost 6 bases, and 4 bases had no gene match. Per germline, CDR1 LGHDT and CDR2 YNNKEL (reference sequence). The CDR3 sequence is 15 residues long. In DNA, the CDR3 is TGTGCCAGCAGTTTGGGACAGGGGGTCTACAATGAGCAGTTCTTC. It translates to CASSLGQGVYNEQFF.

J is TRBJ1-3 and V is TRBV7-9; D is unresolved. Germline loops: CDR1 SEHNR, CDR2 FQNEAQ (reference sequence). The CDR3 is 13 residues long. V lost 8 bases to trimming and J lost 0 bases, with 8 bases between them. CDR3 DNA: TGTGCCAGCGGGGAGTTCTCTGGAAACACCATATATTTT. Its translation: CASGEFSGNTIYF. Filled out from reference TRBV7-9 and TRBJ1-3, the complete variable domain reads DTGVSQNPRHKITKRGQNVTFRCDPISEHNRLYWYRQTLGQGPEFLTYFQNEAQLEKSRLLSDRFSAERPKGSFSTLEIQRTEQGDSAMYLCASGEFSGNTIYFGEGSWLTVV.

The gene calls are TRBV6-1 and TRBJ1-1; D not certain. The length of the CDR3 is 13 residues. Germline-derived CDR1 and CDR2 are MNHNS and SASEGT. The germline V and J ends were trimmed by 2 bases and 4 bases, with 8 bases remaining between them. The CDR3 is CASSETRSTEAFF. CDR3 coding DNA: TGTGCCAGCAGTGAAACCCGCTCCACTGAAGCTTTCTTT.

This clone was recorded only once. This rearrangement joins TRBV29-1 to TRBJ2-2; D is perhaps TRBD1 (6 bases). The CDR3 runs 15 residues. Germline CDR1 SQVTM, CDR2 ANQGSEA. V lost 4 bases and J lost 4, with 16 bases in between. The CDR3 sequence is CSVVGGTGRTGELFF. The CDR3 DNA reads as TGCAGCGTTGTAGGGGGAACAGGGCGCACCGGGGAGCTGTTTTTT.

This clone has more than one count but fewer than ten. V usage is TRBV3-1 (or the pseudogene TRBV3-2) and J usage is TRBJ1-3; a weak D match, TRBD1 (6 bases). Germline values: CDR1 LGHDT, CDR2 YNNKEL (reference sequence). The CDR3 has 17 residues. The germline V and J ends were trimmed by 1 base and 0 bases, with 13 bases remaining between them. As DNA, the CDR3 is TGTGCCAGCAGCCAAGGGAGGACAGCCCGCTCTGGAAACACCATATATTTT. Encoded protein: CASSQGRTARSGNTIYF.

V is TRBV9 and J is TRBJ1-5; D gene unclear. CDR1 and CDR2 (germline): SGDLS, YYNGEE. The ends were cut back, 3 bases at V and 3 bases at J, with 10 bases in the middle. The CDR3 is 14 amino acids. DNA of the CDR3: TGTGCCAGCAGCGCCAGCCGGGCCAATCAGCCCCAGCATTTT. The encoded protein is CASSASRANQPQHF.

The rearrangement joins TRBV30 to TRBJ1-1, with a possible D match to TRBD1 (5 bases). The germline V and J ends were trimmed by 5 bases and 5 bases, with 18 bases remaining between them. Germline loops: CDR1 GTSNPN, CDR2 SVGIG (reference sequence). CDR3 length equals 14 residues. The CDR3, as DNA: TGTGCCTGGGGCCAATTCGGGCAGGGAACTGAAGCTTTCTTT. It yields the protein CAWGQFGQGTEAFF.

The chain joins TRBV27 to TRBJ1-2; 7 bases agree with TRBD1. Germline V gives CDR1 MNHEY, CDR2 SMNVEV (reference sequence). The CDR3 covers 13 residues. V lost 5 bases and J lost 4; bases outside the gene matches: 4. The CDR3 region is CASSDRAGYGYTF. The CDR3 DNA follows: TGTGCCAGCAGTGACAGGGCGGGCTATGGCTACACCTTC.

This clone appeared a few times. V and J are TRBV4-2 and TRBJ1-5; 11 nucleotides line up with TRBD1. After removal of 3 bases from V and 4 bases from J, the junction contained 2 bases not matched to a gene. The CDR3 loop spans 15 amino acids. The germline gives CDR1 LGHNA, CDR2 YNFKEQ. The chain's CDR3 is CASSQGTGGNQPQHF. The CDR3, as DNA: TGTGCCAGCAGCCAGGGGACAGGGGGAAATCAGCCCCAGCATTTT.

In its sample, this clone is medium-sized. The chain uses TRBV9 and TRBJ2-7, with TRBD2 matching 7 bases. Losses at the gene ends were 4 bases for V and 6 bases for J; bases not matched to a gene: 10. Germline values: CDR1 SGDLS, CDR2 YYNGEE. The CDR3 totals 14 residues. The DNA of the CDR3 is TGTGCCAGCAGCCCCCATAGCGGGTCCGTCGAGCAGTACTTC. Translation: CASSPHSGSVEQYF.

The V and J genes are TRBV7-3 and TRBJ2-1, with 8 bases that match TRBD2. The CDR3 runs 15 residues. V was clipped by 6 bases and J by 0 bases; unmatched bases: 4. The germline V gene encodes CDR1 SGHTA and CDR2 FQGTGA. CDR3 DNA sequence: TGTGCCAGCAGTACCGGGACTAGCTCCTACAATGAGCAGTTCTTC. Its protein is CASSTGTSSYNEQFF.

This chain connects TRBV16 to TRBJ1-6; maybe TRBD1 (6 bases). V lost 4 bases to trimming and J lost 0 bases, with 13 bases between them. CDR3 size: 17 residues. Looked up from germline, CDR1 is KGHSY and CDR2 is FQNENV. Written as DNA, the CDR3 is TGTGCCAGCAGCCTCGGACAGACGAGCTCCTATAATTCACCCCTCCACTTT. Translated: CASSLGQTSSYNSPLHF.

J is TRBJ1-2 and V is TRBV3-1 (or the pseudogene TRBV3-2); TRBD1 is a possible D gene (5 bases). From germline, CDR1 is LGHDT and CDR2 YNNKEL (reference sequence). Trimming removed 4 bases from V and 7 bases from J, with 16 bases in between. This CDR3 contains 14 residues. The CDR3 protein is CASSRQSGFRGYTF. Written as DNA, the CDR3 is TGTGCCAGCAGCCGACAGTCAGGTTTCCGTGGCTACACCTTC.

The genes are TRBV15 and TRBJ2-7; possible D gene TRBD2, 5 bases. Deletions cut 3 bases from V and 2 bases from J, with 14 bases between. From germline, CDR1 is LNHNV and CDR2 YYDKDF (reference sequence). This CDR3 is 15 amino acids long. CDR3 in amino acids: CATSRDSDFTYEQYF. The CDR3 DNA reads TGTGCCACCAGCAGGGACTCGGACTTTACCTACGAGCAGTACTTC.

The rearrangement links TRBV19 to TRBJ1-1; D is perhaps TRBD1 (6 bases). This CDR3 is 13 amino acids long. Deletions cut 1 base from V and 6 bases from J, with 9 bases between. The V gene's germline CDR1 is LNHDA and CDR2 SQIVND (reference sequence). As DNA, the CDR3 is TGTGCCAGTAGTATAGGTTCAGGGGCTGAAGCTTTCTTT. Its protein product is CASSIGSGAEAFF.